This T cell receptor beta chain was found in a study of CD8 T cells in Susac syndrome. V dropped 0 bases and J dropped 0 bases, with 12 bases sitting between them. The CDR3 contains 17 residues. Per germline, CDR1 LGHNA and CDR2 YSLEER. RNA, at about 0.45 to 1 ug, was reverse transcribed with random hexamers. An immunoSEQ multiplex PCR amplified TCR beta CDR3 over 54 Vbeta and 13 Jbeta. TCRdb fed the immunoSEQ multiplex PCR reads into MiXCR, producing one record per CDR3 protein. The sample records around 270,000 distinct CDR3 sequences, roughly 85% being singletons. The clonotype was recovered from a human donor with multiple sclerosis. The chain couples TRBV4-3 to TRBJ2-1; no reliable D call. The sequenced sample was CD8+ T cells from PBMCs. CDR3 DNA sequence: TGCGCCAGCAGCCAAGATCTAGTAGCTAGCTCCTACAATGAGCAGTTCTTC. Residues: CASSQDLVASSYNEQFF.